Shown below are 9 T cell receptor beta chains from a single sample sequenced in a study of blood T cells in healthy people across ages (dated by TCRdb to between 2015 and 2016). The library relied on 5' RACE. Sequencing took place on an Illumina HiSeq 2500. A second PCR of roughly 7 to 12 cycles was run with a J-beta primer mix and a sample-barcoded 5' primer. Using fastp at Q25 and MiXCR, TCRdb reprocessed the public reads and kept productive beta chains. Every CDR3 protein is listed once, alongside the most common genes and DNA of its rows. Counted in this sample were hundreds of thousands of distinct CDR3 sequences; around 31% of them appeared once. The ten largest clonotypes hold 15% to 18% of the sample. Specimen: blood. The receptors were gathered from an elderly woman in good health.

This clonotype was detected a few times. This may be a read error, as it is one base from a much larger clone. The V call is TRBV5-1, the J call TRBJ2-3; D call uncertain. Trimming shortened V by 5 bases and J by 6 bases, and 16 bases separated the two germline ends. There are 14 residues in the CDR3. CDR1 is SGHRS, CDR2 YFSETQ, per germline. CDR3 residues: CASRRDHLSDTQYF. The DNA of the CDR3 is TGCGCCAGCAGGCGAGATCATTTGTCGGATACGCAGTATTTT.

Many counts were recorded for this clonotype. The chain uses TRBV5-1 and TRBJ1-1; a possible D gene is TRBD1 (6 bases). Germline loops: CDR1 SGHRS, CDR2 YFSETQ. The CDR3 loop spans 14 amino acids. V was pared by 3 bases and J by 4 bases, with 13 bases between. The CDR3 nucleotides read TGCGCCAGCAGCTATGGGGGGCTGGGCACTGAAGCTTTCTTT. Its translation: CASSYGGLGTEAFF.

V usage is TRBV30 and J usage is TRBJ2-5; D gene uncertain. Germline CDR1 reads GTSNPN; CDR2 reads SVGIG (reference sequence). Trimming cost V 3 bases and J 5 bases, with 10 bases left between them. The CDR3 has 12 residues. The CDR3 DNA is TGTGCCTGGAGCGGAGCCGGGGAGACCCAGTACTTC. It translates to CAWSGAGETQYF.

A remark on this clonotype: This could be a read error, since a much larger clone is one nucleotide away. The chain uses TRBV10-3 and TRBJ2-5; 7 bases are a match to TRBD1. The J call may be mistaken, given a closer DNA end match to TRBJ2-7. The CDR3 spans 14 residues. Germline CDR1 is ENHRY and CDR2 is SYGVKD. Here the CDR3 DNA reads TGTGCCATCTGGAGAGGGGGCCTTTCCGACGAGCAGTACTTC. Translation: CAIWRGGLSDEQYF.

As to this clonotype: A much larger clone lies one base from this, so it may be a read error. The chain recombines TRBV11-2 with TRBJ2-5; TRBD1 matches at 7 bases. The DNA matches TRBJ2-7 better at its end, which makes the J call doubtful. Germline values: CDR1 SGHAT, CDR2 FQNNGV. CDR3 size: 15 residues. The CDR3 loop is CASSSDLTGFGEQYF. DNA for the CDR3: TGTGCCAGCAGCTCGGACCTGACAGGGTTTGGCGAGCAGTACTTC.

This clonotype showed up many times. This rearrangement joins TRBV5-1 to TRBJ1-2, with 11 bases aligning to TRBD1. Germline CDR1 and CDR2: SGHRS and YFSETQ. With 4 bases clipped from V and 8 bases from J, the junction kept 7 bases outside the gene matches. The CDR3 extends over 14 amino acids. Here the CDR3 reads CASSPDRGREGYTF. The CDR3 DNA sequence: TGCGCCAGCAGCCCGGACAGGGGGCGCGAAGGCTACACCTTC.

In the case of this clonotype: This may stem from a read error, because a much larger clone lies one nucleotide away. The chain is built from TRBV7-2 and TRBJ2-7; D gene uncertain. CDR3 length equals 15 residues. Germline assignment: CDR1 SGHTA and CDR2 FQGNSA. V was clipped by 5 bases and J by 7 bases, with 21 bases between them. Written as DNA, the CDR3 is TGTGCCAGCAGCCCCGTTGAGATTCCGAACAATGAGCAGTACTTC. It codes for CASSPVEIPNNEQYF.

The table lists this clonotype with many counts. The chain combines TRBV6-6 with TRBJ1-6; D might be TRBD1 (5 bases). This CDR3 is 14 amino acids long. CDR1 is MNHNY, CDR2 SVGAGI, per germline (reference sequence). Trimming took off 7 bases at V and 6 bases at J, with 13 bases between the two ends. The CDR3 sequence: CASIGTALNSPLHF. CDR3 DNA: TGTGCCAGCATCGGGACCGCTCTTAATTCACCCCTCCACTTT.

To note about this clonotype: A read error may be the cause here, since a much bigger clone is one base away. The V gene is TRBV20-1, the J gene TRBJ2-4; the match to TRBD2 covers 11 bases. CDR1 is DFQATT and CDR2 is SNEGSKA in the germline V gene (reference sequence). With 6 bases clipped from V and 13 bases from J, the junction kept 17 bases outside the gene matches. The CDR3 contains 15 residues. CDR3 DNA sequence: TGCAGTGCGCAAGATCTAACTAGCGGGGGCTACGGGCAGTACTTC. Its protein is CSAQDLTSGGYGQYF.